Sequencing of this TCR beta chain was carried out in a study of monozygotic twins with inflammatory bowel disease. This CDR3 is built from 14 residues. The germline V gene encodes CDR1 LGHNA and CDR2 YNFKEQ. TCRdb reprocessed the 5' RACE reads, keeping one entry per CDR3 protein, no DNA. The sample table sets out fewer than 550,000 distinct CDR3 sequences. The sequenced sample consisted of blood. The source is a human donor with ulcerative colitis or Crohn's disease, or a healthy co-twin of an affected twin (not recorded which). The chain carries TRBV4-2 and TRBJ2-2; the TCRdb D gene call, TRBD1, has no DNA to confirm it. The CDR3 here is CASSQDRGPGELFF.